These 8 T cell receptor beta chains were all obtained from the same sample, sequenced in a study of regulatory T cells in long-lasting Graves disease. Time point here: newly diagnosed GD, antithyroid drugs for less than 3 months. RNA extracted from PBMCs served as the sequencing template. Arm-PCR of CDR3 regions and iRepertoire HTBI primers were used to build TCR beta libraries. MiXCR was run by TCRdb on the multiplex PCR reads, yielding one entry per CDR3 protein. The data hold 600,000 to 650,000 distinct CDR3 sequences, with 16% observed a single time. The same data also contributed to another study, on T cells in Graves' hyperthyroidism and ophthalmopathy.

This specimen was peripheral blood mononuclear cells (PBMCs), taken at new diagnosis, from a patient treated with antithyroid drugs. The receptors come from a woman aged 25 to 39 with Graves disease.

The table lists this clonotype with a few counts. The chain links TRBV24-1 to TRBJ1-4; possible D gene TRBD1, 5 bases. Germline V gene data show CDR1 as KGHDR and CDR2 as SFDVKD. The V gene lost 4 bases and the J gene lost 0 bases, with 17 bases spanning the gap. The CDR3 extends over 18 amino acids. The DNA for the CDR3 is TGTGCCACCAGTGACGCTAGACAGACTGCTGCAACTAATGAAAAACTGTTTTTT. This encodes CATSDARQTAATNEKLFF.

In its sample, this clonotype was seen a few times. The V and J genes are TRBV3-1 and TRBJ2-1, with a possible D match to TRBD2 (5 bases). Germline V gene data show CDR1 as LGHDT and CDR2 as YNNKEL (reference sequence). Trimming took off 5 bases at V and 12 bases at J, with 20 bases between the two ends. CDR3 length: 14 residues. The CDR3 here is CASSTRRQTIRQFF. In nucleotides, the CDR3 is TGTGCCAGCAGCACCCGACGTCAGACTATAAGGCAGTTCTTC.

The DNA of the CDR3 is TGTGCCAGCAGCTTAGCTCTGTACGGGGAGCTGTTTTTT. Its protein product is CASSLALYGELFF. V usage is TRBV11-2 and J usage is TRBJ2-2, with no clear D. This CDR3 has 13 amino acids. Germline CDR1 and CDR2: SGHAT and FQNNGV. V lost 1 base to trimming and J lost 7 bases, with 7 bases between them.

CDR3 region: CASSYELAGGADTQYF. CDR3 bases: TGTGCCAGCAGCTACGAACTAGCGGGAGGGGCAGATACGCAGTATTTT. The genes are TRBV6-2 or TRBV6-3 and TRBJ2-3, with 13 bases that match TRBD2. The germline CDR1 and CDR2 sequences are MNHEY and SVGEGT. V was clipped by 6 bases and J by 4 bases; unmatched bases: 7. The CDR3 length is 16 residues.

This clonotype was counted at least ten times. This rearrangement joins TRBV28 to TRBJ1-4; 12 bases line up with TRBD1. From germline, CDR1 is MDHEN and CDR2 SYDVKM. Trimming cost V 10 bases and J 8 bases; bases outside gene matches: 17. This CDR3 has 17 residues. The CDR3 DNA reads TGTGCCATAAAAGGGACAGGGGGCGAGGGAACTTGGGAAAAACTGTTTTTT. Translation gives CAIKGTGGEGTWEKLFF.

This sequence joins TRBV5-4 and TRBJ2-2, with D possibly being TRBD2 (6 bases). Germline V gene data show CDR1 as SGHNT and CDR2 as YYREEE (reference sequence). The V and J ends lost 2 bases and 3 bases respectively, with 11 bases between them. This CDR3 comprises 15 residues. CDR3 residues: CASSLVAEYTGELFF. In DNA, the CDR3 is TGTGCCAGCAGCTTAGTAGCGGAGTACACCGGGGAGCTGTTTTTT.

In this sample, this clonotype turned up many times. The CDR3 region has the DNA TGTGCCAGCTGGGACCATGCGAGGTCACCCCTCCACTTT. Translation gives CASWDHARSPLHF. The chain joins TRBV6-1 to TRBJ1-6, with D possibly matching TRBD1 (5 bases). This CDR3 comprises 13 residues. The V and J ends lost 8 bases and 10 bases respectively, with 15 bases between them. Germline V gene sequence: CDR1 MNHNS, CDR2 SASEGT.

A few counts support this clonotype. This chain uses TRBV5-4 with TRBJ2-7; 8 bases are a match to TRBD1. The CDR3 length is 15 residues. Germline loops: CDR1 SGHNT, CDR2 YYREEE (reference sequence). Trimming at V came to 4 bases and at J to 4 bases, leaving 10 bases not matched to a gene. DNA for the CDR3: TGTGCCAGCAGCCATACCGGGACAGGCCGTTACGAGCAGTACTTC. Protein product: CASSHTGTGRYEQYF.